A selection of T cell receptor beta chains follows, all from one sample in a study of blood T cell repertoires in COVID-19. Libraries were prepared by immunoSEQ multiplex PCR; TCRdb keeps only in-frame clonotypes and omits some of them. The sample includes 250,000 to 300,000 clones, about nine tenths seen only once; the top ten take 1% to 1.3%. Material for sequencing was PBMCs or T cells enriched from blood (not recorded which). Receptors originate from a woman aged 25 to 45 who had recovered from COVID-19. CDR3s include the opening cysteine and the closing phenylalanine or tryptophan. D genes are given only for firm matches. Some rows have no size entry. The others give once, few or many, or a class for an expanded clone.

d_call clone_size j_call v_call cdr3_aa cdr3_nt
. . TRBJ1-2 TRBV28 CASSLPGNYGYTF TGTGCCAGCAGTTTACCGGGAAACTATGGCTACACCTTC
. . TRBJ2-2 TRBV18 CASSPGRGASWNTGELFF TGTGCCAGCTCACCCGGCAGGGGAGCCTCATGGAACACCGGGGAGCTGTTTTTT
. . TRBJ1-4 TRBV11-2 CASAGKNEKLFF TGTGCCAGTGCAGGGAAAAATGAAAAACTGTTTTTT
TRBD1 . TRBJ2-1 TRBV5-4 CASSSRDRSYNEQFF TGTGCCAGCAGCAGCCGGGACAGGTCCTACAATGAGCAGTTCTTC
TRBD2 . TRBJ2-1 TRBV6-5 CASRNPGLADNEQFF TGTGCCAGCAGGAACCCGGGACTAGCTGACAATGAGCAGTTCTTC
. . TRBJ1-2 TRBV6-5 CASTLMREPNYGYTF TGTGCCAGCACCTTGATGCGGGAACCTAACTATGGCTACACCTTC
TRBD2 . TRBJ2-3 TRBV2 CASSGTSGRSNTQYF TGTGCCAGCAGTGGGACTAGCGGGAGATCAAATACGCAGTATTTT
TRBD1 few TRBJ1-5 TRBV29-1 CSVGDSPFGPQHF TGCAGCGTAGGGGACAGCCCCTTCGGGCCCCAGCATTTT
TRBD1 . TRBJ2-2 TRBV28 CASSGSGTGLGGELFF TGTGCCAGCAGCGGATCCGGGACAGGGCTTGGCGGGGAGCTGTTTTTT
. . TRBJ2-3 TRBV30 CAWGGAGLADTQYF TGTGCCTGGGGAGGGGCGGGACTGGCAGATACGCAGTATTTT
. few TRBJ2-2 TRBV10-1 CASSDSAETGELFF TGCGCCAGCAGTGATTCGGCCGAGACAGGGGAGCTGTTTTTT
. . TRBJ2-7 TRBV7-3 CASSPQGSSSSYEQYF TGTGCCAGCAGCCCACAGGGATCGTCGAGCTCCTACGAGCAGTACTTC
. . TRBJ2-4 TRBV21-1 CARNLRGNIQYF TGTGCCAGAAACCTCAGGGGGAACATTCAGTACTTC
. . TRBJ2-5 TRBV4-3 CASSQIPRDWGRETQYF TGCGCCAGCAGCCAGATACCCCGGGACTGGGGGAGGGAGACCCAGTACTTC
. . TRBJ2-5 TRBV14 CASSQVGEGLYQETQYF TGTGCCAGCAGCCAAGTTGGTGAGGGCTTATATCAAGAGACCCAGTACTTC
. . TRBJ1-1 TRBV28 CASLPHEMAEAFF TGTGCCAGCCTCCCCCATGAGATGGCTGAAGCTTTCTTT
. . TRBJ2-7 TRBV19 CASSTTGSYEQYF TGTGCCAGTAGTACGACAGGATCCTACGAGCAGTACTTC
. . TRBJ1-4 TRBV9 CASSVGSVGGNEKLFF TGTGCCAGCAGCGTAGGATCGGTCGGGGGTAATGAAAAACTGTTTTTT
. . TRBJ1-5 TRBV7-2 CASSPQQGNQPQHF TGTGCCAGCAGCCCCCAACAGGGCAATCAGCCCCAGCATTTT
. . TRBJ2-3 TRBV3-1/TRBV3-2 CASSQDSGGTDTQYF TGTGCCAGCAGCCAAGATAGCGGAGGCACAGATACGCAGTATTTT
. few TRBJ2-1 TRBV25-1 CASSELLYNEQFF TGTGCCAGCAGTGAGTTACTCTACAATGAGCAGTTCTTC
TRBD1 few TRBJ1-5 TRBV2 CASSYRGRNNQPQHF TGTGCCAGCAGCTACAGGGGTAGGAACAATCAGCCCCAGCATTTT
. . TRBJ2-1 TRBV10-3 CAAQGYNEQFF TGTGCCGCCCAGGGTTACAATGAGCAGTTCTTC
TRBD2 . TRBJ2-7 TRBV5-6 CASSGRGSSSYEQYF TGTGCCAGCAGCGGGAGGGGATCGAGCTCCTACGAGCAGTACTTC
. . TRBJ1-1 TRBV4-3 CASSQEVRSTEAFF TGCGCCAGCAGCCAAGAGGTAAGGAGCACTGAAGCTTTCTTT
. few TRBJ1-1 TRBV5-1 CASSLAGRNTEAFF TGCGCCAGCAGCTTGGCGGGGAGGAACACTGAAGCTTTCTTT
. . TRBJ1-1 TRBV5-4 CASSLPRQGNTEAFF TGTGCCAGCAGCTTGCCGCGGCAGGGGAACACTGAAGCTTTCTTT
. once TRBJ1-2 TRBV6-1 CASSFSTGHLYGYTF TGTGCCAGCAGTTTTTCTACCGGACACCTCTATGGCTACACCTTC